The sequence of this T cell receptor (beta chain) was determined in a study of T cell clonality in common variable immunodeficiency. Germline V lookup: CDR1 DFQATT, CDR2 SNEGSKA (reference sequence). This CDR3 has 15 residues. This clone appeared many times. Antigen: not known. The missing CDR3 end, 3 residues past where the read stops, is filled in from the germline J gene. General study points: CVID subjects shared fewer TCRbeta clones than healthy controls did. Fewer deletions and N-nucleotide insertions were reportedly seen in common variable immunodeficiency TCR beta sequences.

Clones were read by immunoSEQ multiplex PCR, and TCRdb kept only the in-frame ones, dropping some. The sample was found to contain roughly 32,000 clones, and every one recurs. Patients and controls were mostly of Caucasian heritage. Blood samples were heparinized, 5 to 8 ml per donor. The V and J genes are TRBV20-1 and TRBJ2-2, with 9 nucleotides matching TRBD1. Sequences were obtained from peripheral blood mononuclear cells. This sequence originates from a person between 18 and 70 years old in good health. CDR3 in amino acids: CSAREDRGDNSPLFF. The CDR3 bases that were read are TGCAGTGCTAGAGAGGACAGGGGTGATAATTCACCG.